Following are 16 T cell receptor beta chains from one sample sequenced in a study of cytotoxic CD8 clonotypes in ibrutinib-treated CLL. Libraries were prepared by immunoSEQ multiplex PCR; TCRdb keeps only in-frame clonotypes and omits some of them. This sample carries approximately 70,000 clones, approximately 80% of them seen once, and the ten largest clones take 7.5% to 8%. Sequencing used PBMCs, obtained at disease progression, from a patient treated with ibrutinib. The receptors were gathered from a human donor with chronic lymphocytic leukemia.

The chain employs TRBV7-2 and TRBJ2-2; D not certain. The V end lost 2 bases, the J end lost 2 bases, and 9 bases lay between the germline ends. This CDR3 is 15 amino acids long. Germline V gene sequence: CDR1 SGHTA, CDR2 FQGNSA. CDR3 in amino acids: CASSLWWVNTGELFF. Here the CDR3 DNA reads TGTGCCAGCAGCTTATGGTGGGTCAACACCGGGGAGCTGTTTTTT.

The V call is TRBV5-6, the J call TRBJ2-1; 13 positions agree with TRBD2. The J segment lost 8 bases and the V segment lost 5 bases, leaving 7 bases of the junction unmatched. Germline V CDR1 and CDR2: SGHDT, YYEEEE. The CDR3 loop spans 15 amino acids. The CDR3: CASSWGLAGIYEQFF. CDR3 in DNA: TGTGCCAGCAGTTGGGGACTAGCGGGAATCTATGAGCAGTTCTTC.

This clone was seen a handful of times. The chain has TRBV7-9 and TRBJ1-4, with unresolved D. The CDR3 totals 14 residues. Trimming removed 9 bases from V and 0 bases from J, with 11 bases in between. The germline gives CDR1 SEHNR, CDR2 FQNEAQ (reference sequence). CDR3 in amino acids: CASSKDTTNEKLFF. DNA of the CDR3: TGTGCCAGTAGCAAGGATACAACTAATGAAAAACTGTTTTTT.

The rearrangement uses TRBV4-1 and TRBJ1-3; D gene ambiguous. Trimming left V 1 base short and J 8 bases short, with 18 bases between. Germline lookup yields CDR1 MGHRA and CDR2 YSYEKL. The CDR3 is 16 amino acids. CDR3 sequence reads: CASSQGRTAPKDTIYF. The CDR3 coding sequence is TGCGCCAGCAGCCAAGGTCGGACGGCTCCTAAGGACACCATATATTTT.

The gene calls are TRBV7-9 and TRBJ2-5; D is uncertain. From germline, CDR1 is SEHNR and CDR2 FQNEAQ (reference sequence). V lost 4 bases to trimming and J lost 0 bases, with 6 bases between them. The CDR3 has 13 residues. CDR3 loop: CASSYRNQETQYF. The DNA of the CDR3 is TGTGCCAGCAGCTACCGGAACCAAGAGACCCAGTACTTC.

V is TRBV28 and J is TRBJ2-3; no clear D. Trimming took 2 bases from V and 6 from J, leaving 12 bases between them. The CDR3 sequence is 14 residues long. Germline assignment: CDR1 MDHEN and CDR2 SYDVKM. The CDR3 loop reads CASSLRQLGDTQYF. CDR3 bases: TGTGCCAGCAGTTTACGGCAATTGGGGGATACGCAGTATTTT.

V usage is TRBV20-1 and J usage is TRBJ2-5; no reliable D call. Germline assignment: CDR1 DFQATT and CDR2 SNEGSKA (reference sequence). Trimming removed 6 bases at V and 5 bases at J, with 7 bases between. CDR3 length equals 10 residues. The CDR3 bases are TGCAGTGCCAGGCGTGAGACCCAGTACTTC. Translated: CSARRETQYF.

The chain links TRBV27 to TRBJ2-7; a weak D match, TRBD2 (5 bases). Trimming removed 5 bases from V and 2 bases from J, with 13 bases in between. The CDR3 is made up of 14 amino acids. Germline loops: CDR1 MNHEY, CDR2 SMNVEV (reference sequence). The DNA for the CDR3 is TGTGCCAGCAGTACGGACGGAGGAGCCTACGAGCAGTACTTC. Its protein is CASSTDGGAYEQYF.

The chain employs TRBV10-1 and TRBJ2-5, with TRBD2 identical over 14 bases. Germline-derived CDR1 and CDR2 are WNHNN and SYGVQD (reference sequence). V lost 3 bases, J lost 2 bases, and 2 bases stayed unmatched. The length of the CDR3 is 16 residues. In nucleotides, the CDR3 is TGCGCCAGCAGTGACGGGACTAGCGGGGGACAAGAGACCCAGTACTTC. Amino acids: CASSDGTSGGQETQYF.

This clone was recorded once. The chain is built from TRBV5-1 and TRBJ1-4; no clear D. Germline V gene data show CDR1 as SGHRS and CDR2 as YFSETQ. CDR3 size: 14 residues. V was pared by 1 base and J by 8 bases, with 12 bases between. The CDR3 region is CASSLSVGQEKLFF. In DNA, the CDR3 is TGCGCCAGCAGCTTGTCTGTCGGCCAGGAAAAACTGTTTTTT.

The chain uses TRBV6-4 and TRBJ1-2, with D perhaps matching TRBD1 (5 bases). The CDR3 contains 15 residues. Germline V gene sequence: CDR1 MRHNA, CDR2 SNTAGT. Trimming shortened V by 8 bases and J by 0 bases, and 16 bases separated the two germline ends. CDR3 protein: CASRKETVANYGYTF. For the CDR3, the DNA is TGTGCCAGCCGCAAGGAGACAGTAGCTAACTATGGCTACACCTTC.

The chain uses TRBV6-4 and TRBJ2-7; D gene unclear. The V gene's germline CDR1 is MRHNA and CDR2 SNTAGT. The V gene lost 0 bases and the J gene lost 8 bases, with 11 bases spanning the gap. The CDR3 spans 13 residues. Here the CDR3 DNA reads TGTGCCAGCAGTGACTCTTTCGGGTCGAAGCAGTACTTC. This sequence encodes CASSDSFGSKQYF.

A few counts support this clone. The gene calls are TRBV5-8 and TRBJ1-2; no clear D gene. Per the germline V gene, CDR1 is SGHTS and CDR2 is YDEGEE. V lost 4 bases, J lost 4 bases, and 14 bases lay in between. The CDR3 is 14 residues long. CDR3 DNA: TGTGCCAGCAGCCCTTATGTACTTGGCTATGGCTACACCTTC. Translation gives CASSPYVLGYGYTF.

The chain uses TRBV6-6 and TRBJ2-3; maybe TRBD2 (5 bases). This CDR3 region has 15 residues. V lost 0 bases and J 6 bases, leaving 13 bases between the germline ends. In germline, CDR1 is MNHNY, CDR2 SVGAGI (reference sequence). CDR3 region: CASSYSRGMGDTQYF. CDR3 DNA: TGTGCCAGCAGTTACTCGCGAGGGATGGGCGATACGCAGTATTTT.

This chain links TRBV12-5 with TRBJ2-3; 7 nucleotides line up with TRBD1. From germline, CDR1 is LGHNT and CDR2 FRNRAP. The CDR3 totals 17 residues. The V and J ends lost 0 bases and 0 bases, in that order; junction bases with no gene match: 6. CDR3 in amino acids: CASGLVQEGASTDTQYF. In nucleotides, the CDR3 is TGTGCTAGTGGTTTGGTACAAGAGGGGGCAAGCACAGATACGCAGTATTTT.

V usage is TRBV7-9 and J usage is TRBJ2-3; D is unclear. Germline CDR1 reads SEHNR; CDR2 reads FQNEAQ (reference sequence). The CDR3 has 15 amino acids. The V gene lost 6 bases and the J gene lost 0 bases, with 13 bases spanning the gap. The CDR3 here is CASRERHQSTDTQYF. Here the CDR3 DNA reads TGTGCCAGCAGAGAAAGACACCAGAGCACAGATACGCAGTATTTT. The whole variable domain, filled in from reference TRBV7-9 and TRBJ2-3, reads DTGVSQNPRHKITKRGQNVTFRCDPISEHNRLYWYRQTLGQGPEFLTYFQNEAQLEKSRLLSDRFSAERPKGSFSTLEIQRTEQGDSAMYLCASRERHQSTDTQYFGPGTRLTVL.